These 14 T cell receptor beta chains originate from one sample sequenced in a study of shared clonotypes between healthy human individuals. Clones were sequenced by immunoSEQ multiplex PCR, and TCRdb holds only the in-frame ones, with some missing. The data show 2 million to 2.5 million clones, nearly 97% seen once. The sample taken for sequencing was naive CD4+ T cells sorted from blood. Subset in this sample: CD45RA+ positively selected. These receptors were collected from a man younger than 35 in good health.

This chain links TRBV5-1 with TRBJ1-2, with 8 positions matching TRBD1. Germline-derived CDR1 and CDR2 are SGHRS and YFSETQ. The CDR3 length is 20 residues. Losses at the gene ends were 2 bases for V and 8 bases for J; bases not matched to a gene: 26. The CDR3 loop is CASSFALWLDSRQGRKGYTF. Written as DNA, the CDR3 is TGCGCCAGCAGCTTTGCGTTGTGGCTAGACAGCAGACAGGGGAGAAAGGGCTACACCTTC.

On this clone itself: The same CDR3 is also encoded by other DNA sequences in this sample. V gene TRBV30 combines with J gene TRBJ1-5, with TRBD1 as a possible D gene (5 bases). Trimming took 0 bases from V and 6 from J, leaving 9 bases between them. Germline V gene lookup returns CDR1 GTSNPN and CDR2 SVGIG (reference sequence). The CDR3 contains 13 residues. The CDR3 bases are TGTGCCTGGAGTGTCGGGGGGGGTCAGCCCCAGCATTTT. Translation gives CAWSVGGGQPQHF.

The chain has TRBV15 and TRBJ1-2, with D perhaps TRBD1 (6 bases). Germline V gives CDR1 LNHNV, CDR2 YYDKDF (reference sequence). This CDR3 region has 15 residues. V shed 5 bases and J shed 2 bases, with 15 bases lying between them. The CDR3 region is CATSQMITGNYGYTF. The CDR3 nucleotides read TGTGCCACCAGCCAAATGATTACAGGGAACTATGGCTACACCTTC.

J is TRBJ2-2 and V is TRBV28; TRBD2 is a possible D gene (7 bases). This CDR3 comprises 14 residues. Trimming removed 8 bases at V and 8 bases at J, with 18 bases between. The germline V gene encodes CDR1 MDHEN and CDR2 SYDVKM. The CDR3 coding sequence is TGTGCCAGCTCCTCCGCGCGGGGGCTGGGGGAGCTGTTTTTT. It encodes CASSSARGLGELFF.

V usage is TRBV10-3 and J usage is TRBJ2-5, with D perhaps given as TRBD1 or TRBD2 (6 bases each). The germline V gene has CDR1 ENHRY and CDR2 SYGVKD. Trimming shortened V by 0 bases and J by 5 bases, and 19 bases separated the two germline ends. The CDR3 consists of 17 residues. CDR3 bases: TGTGCCATCAGTGAGTCGGGGGGCACCATCTCCCCGGAGACCCAGTACTTC. Its protein is CAISESGGTISPETQYF.

In this sample, this clone turned up once. The CDR3 reads CASRLGVGAMNTEAFF. As DNA, the CDR3 is TGTGCCAGCAGGCTTGGGGTCGGGGCTATGAACACTGAAGCTTTCTTT. This chain links TRBV6-4 with TRBJ1-1; D might be TRBD1 (5 bases). The V gene lost 6 bases and the J gene lost 0 bases, with 17 bases spanning the gap. Germline V gene data show CDR1 as MRHNA and CDR2 as SNTAGT. The CDR3 has 16 residues.

The genes are TRBV5-1 and TRBJ1-1; D possibly corresponds to TRBD1 (5 bases). The CDR3 has 12 amino acids. V was trimmed by 3 bases and J by 7 bases, leaving 10 bases between them. Germline V gene lookup returns CDR1 SGHRS and CDR2 YFSETQ. DNA of the CDR3: TGCGCCAGCAGCTCGGGGGGAGATGAAGCTTTCTTT. Encoded protein: CASSSGGDEAFF.

This clone was seen more than once but under ten times. V is TRBV6-1 and J is TRBJ1-6; TRBD1 agrees at 7 bases. Unmatched junction bases numbered 13, after V lost 4 bases and J lost 7 bases. The CDR3 loop spans 17 amino acids. From germline, CDR1 is MNHNS and CDR2 SASEGT. The CDR3 DNA follows: TGTGCCAGCAGTGTGACAGGGACGATAGCGCTCAATTCACCCCTCCACTTT. Translated: CASSVTGTIALNSPLHF.

The chain has TRBV5-6 and TRBJ1-2, with 8 bases fitting TRBD1. The CDR3 runs to 15 residues. CDR1 SGHDT and CDR2 YYEEEE come from the germline V gene. The junction had 11 bases not matched to a gene; V was cut back by 3 bases and J by 7 bases. This CDR3 reads CASSYRTQGASGYTF. CDR3 nucleotide sequence: TGTGCCAGCAGCTACCGGACCCAGGGGGCGAGTGGCTACACCTTC.

V usage is TRBV5-6 and J usage is TRBJ1-5; D is uncertain. The CDR3 is made up of 15 amino acids. Trimming cost V 6 bases and J 2 bases, with 15 bases left between them. CDR1 and CDR2 from the germline V gene are SGHDT and YYEEEE. The chain's CDR3 is CASTSSGRGNQPQHF. As DNA, the CDR3 is TGTGCCAGCACCTCCTCCGGTAGGGGCAATCAGCCCCAGCATTTT.

This chain uses TRBV5-1 with TRBJ2-3; D gene uncertain. The CDR3 totals 15 residues. V lost 2 bases and J lost 1, with 11 bases in between. CDR1 and CDR2 from the germline V gene are SGHRS and YFSETQ. The CDR3 nucleotides read TGCGCCAGCAGCTTAGGATACCGCGGCACAGATACGCAGTATTTT. The encoded protein is CASSLGYRGTDTQYF.

The chain couples TRBV5-1 to TRBJ2-7; no clear D gene. V lost 0 bases and J lost 6, with 16 bases in between. Germline V gene sequence: CDR1 SGHRS, CDR2 YFSETQ. The CDR3 loop spans 15 amino acids. CDR3 amino acids: CASSLVSGDRSEQYF. In DNA form, the CDR3 reads TGCGCCAGCAGCTTGGTAAGTGGCGATCGGAGCGAGCAGTACTTC.

J is TRBJ2-4 and V is TRBV6-5; TRBD1 matches 7 bases. V lost 5 bases, J lost 5 bases, and 6 bases stayed unmatched. Germline V gene sequence: CDR1 MNHEY, CDR2 SVGAGI. CDR3 length: 14 residues. The CDR3, as DNA: TGTGCCAGCAGTGATACAGGGGTTGAAAACATTCAGTACTTC. This translates into CASSDTGVENIQYF.

This clone showed up just once. V usage is TRBV18 and J usage is TRBJ2-2; D unresolved. There are 17 residues in the CDR3. The V gene lost 6 bases and the J gene lost 4 bases, with 21 bases spanning the gap. CDR1 is KGHSH, CDR2 LQKENI, per germline. The CDR3 spells CASSRTMSAKSTGELFF. CDR3 in DNA: TGTGCCAGCTCCCGCACCATGAGCGCCAAATCCACCGGGGAGCTGTTTTTT.